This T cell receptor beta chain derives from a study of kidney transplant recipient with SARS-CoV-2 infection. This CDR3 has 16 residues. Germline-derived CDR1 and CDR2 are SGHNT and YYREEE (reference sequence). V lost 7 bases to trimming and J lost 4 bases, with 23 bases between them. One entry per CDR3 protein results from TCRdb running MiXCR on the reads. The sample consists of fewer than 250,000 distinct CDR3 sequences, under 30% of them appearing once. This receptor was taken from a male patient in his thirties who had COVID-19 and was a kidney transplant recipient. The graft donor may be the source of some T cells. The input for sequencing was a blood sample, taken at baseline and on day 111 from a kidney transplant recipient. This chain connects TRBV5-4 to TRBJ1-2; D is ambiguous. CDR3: CASRQPVPGKTYGYTF. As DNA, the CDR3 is TGTGCCAGCCGACAACCCGTACCAGGAAAGACCTATGGCTACACCTTC.